This entry lists 15 T cell receptor beta chains sequenced from one sample in a study of blood T cells in healthy people across ages. PCR was performed a second time for about 7 to 11 cycles using a sample-barcoded 5' primer and a J-beta primer mix. A single record per CDR3 protein comes from TCRdb applying MiXCR to the 5' RACE reads. The sample has some 880,000 distinct CDR3 sequences, about 37% seen once. Material: blood. The receptors derive from a man younger than 30 in good health.

This chain joins TRBV29-1 and TRBJ1-2; D is undetermined. Trimming pared 6 bases from V and 5 bases from J, leaving 13 bases between. The CDR3 sequence is 12 residues long. Germline V CDR1 and CDR2: SQVTM, ANQGSEA. The CDR3 loop reads CSVPRRVYGYTF. In DNA form, the CDR3 reads TGCAGCGTCCCCCGCCGGGTGTATGGCTACACCTTC.

The table lists this clonotype with a few counts. The chain joins TRBV29-1 to TRBJ1-1, with a weak D call TRBD1 (5 bases). V gave up 4 bases and J gave up 0 bases, with 9 bases separating them. This CDR3 has 13 amino acids. Germline V gene sequence: CDR1 SQVTM, CDR2 ANQGSEA. CDR3 loop: CSVVGRVNTEAFF. In DNA form, the CDR3 reads TGCAGCGTTGTGGGGCGCGTGAACACTGAAGCTTTCTTT.

In its sample, this clonotype was seen a few times. This rearrangement joins TRBV5-8 to TRBJ1-1; 9 bases are a match to TRBD1. The ends lost 0 bases at V and 3 bases at J; junction bases unmatched: 12. The CDR3 consists of 18 residues. The germline V gene encodes CDR1 SGHTS and CDR2 YDEGEE. CDR3 region: CASSLVTGTGIVDTEAFF. CDR3 DNA sequence: TGTGCCAGCAGCTTGGTAACCGGGACAGGGATAGTGGACACTGAAGCTTTCTTT.

This clonotype was picked up a small number of times. The chain is built from TRBV6-2 or TRBV6-3 and TRBJ2-1; 7 bases map to TRBD2. The CDR3 consists of 13 residues. Germline V gene data show CDR1 as MNHEY and CDR2 as SVGEGT. Trimming at V came to 4 bases and at J to 15 bases, leaving 12 bases not matched to a gene. The CDR3 reads CASSSKAGLQRFF. CDR3 coding DNA: TGTGCCAGCAGTTCCAAAGCGGGACTCCAGCGGTTCTTC.

In its sample, this clonotype was seen many times. This chain connects TRBV7-2 to TRBJ2-3, with 7 bases lining up with TRBD1. The CDR3 is 13 amino acids. Looked up from germline, CDR1 is SGHTA and CDR2 is FQGNSA. V shed 7 bases and J 3 bases; nucleotides not matched to a gene: 4. CDR3 protein: CASKGAGTDTQYF. In DNA form, the CDR3 reads TGTGCCAGCAAGGGGGCAGGTACAGATACGCAGTATTTT.

This clonotype has at least ten counts. The V gene is TRBV6-5, the J gene TRBJ2-7, with a tentative D call TRBD1 (6 bases). CDR1 and CDR2 (germline): MNHEY, SVGAGI. There are 13 residues in the CDR3. V lost 6 bases and J lost 9, with 18 bases in between. CDR3 residues: CASSSQGRATQYF. Written as DNA, the CDR3 is TGTGCCAGCAGCTCACAGGGACGGGCGACGCAGTACTTC.

The chain employs TRBV20-1 and TRBJ1-2; tentatively, D is TRBD1 (5 bases). Germline V gives CDR1 DFQATT, CDR2 SNEGSKA (reference sequence). V lost 1 base and J lost 2, with 14 bases in between. The CDR3 is 15 amino acids. The CDR3 spells CSARGGRVLNYGYTF. The CDR3 bases are TGCAGTGCTAGAGGAGGCAGGGTCCTCAACTATGGCTACACCTTC.

The chain couples TRBV29-1 to TRBJ2-5; TRBD1 might be the D (6 bases). This CDR3 has 13 residues. V was shortened by 5 bases and J by 1 base, with 11 bases between the two germline ends. From germline, CDR1 is SQVTM and CDR2 ANQGSEA. In DNA form, the CDR3 reads TGCAGCGTTCGCCGGGACACCCAAGAGACCCAGTACTTC. Translation: CSVRRDTQETQYF.

This clonotype appeared a few times. The gene calls are TRBV5-1 and TRBJ2-7, with D perhaps given as TRBD1 or TRBD2 (5 bases each). Germline CDR1 SGHRS, CDR2 YFSETQ. The CDR3 has 14 amino acids. The germline V and J ends were trimmed by 4 bases and 4 bases, with 15 bases remaining between them. The CDR3 region is CASSVVAGTYEQYF. For the CDR3, the DNA is TGCGCCAGCAGCGTCGTGGCAGGGACGTACGAGCAGTACTTC.

V gene TRBV7-2 combines with J gene TRBJ2-1, with D maybe TRBD2 (5 bases). Germline CDR1 and CDR2: SGHTA and FQGNSA. V dropped 7 bases and J dropped 0 bases, with 16 bases sitting between them. The CDR3 is 16 residues long. The CDR3 sequence: CASTLRQRISYNEQFF. DNA of the CDR3: TGTGCCAGCACCTTGAGGCAGCGGATCTCCTACAATGAGCAGTTCTTC.

There are a few counts of this clonotype. The rearrangement links TRBV11-2 to TRBJ2-1, with D possibly called TRBD1 or TRBD2 (5 bases each). The CDR3 is 20 amino acids. Trimming took 4 bases from V and 4 from J, leaving 29 bases between them. CDR1 is SGHAT and CDR2 is FQNNGV in the germline V gene. The CDR3 coding sequence is TGTGCCAGCAGCTCGGCCGGGACCCCTAACATATCCGGGTGGTACAATGAGCAGTTCTTC. Its protein is CASSSAGTPNISGWYNEQFF.

The rearrangement links TRBV20-1 to TRBJ2-3, with D unclear. The CDR3 has 14 amino acids. The germline CDR1 and CDR2 sequences are DFQATT and SNEGSKA (reference sequence). With 0 bases removed from V and 1 base from J, the gap between germline ends came to 8 bases. CDR3 nucleotide sequence: TGCAGTGCTAGAGATCGAAAGGGCACAGATACGCAGTATTTT. Translated, it gives CSARDRKGTDTQYF.

V is TRBV28 and J is TRBJ2-3; TRBD1 might be the D (6 bases). This CDR3 has 15 amino acids. In germline, CDR1 is MDHEN, CDR2 SYDVKM. Trimming left V 7 bases short and J 2 bases short, with 16 bases between. DNA of the CDR3: TGTGCCAGCAATATCAGGGGTCTCAACACAGATACGCAGTATTTT. It is translated as CASNIRGLNTDTQYF.

The chain employs TRBV7-9 and TRBJ2-3; weak D call: TRBD1 (5 bases). The CDR3 runs 13 residues. The V end was cut by 5 bases, the J end by 5 bases, with 11 bases between. The germline gives CDR1 SEHNR, CDR2 FQNEAQ (reference sequence). The CDR3 here is CASSHQGGDTQYF. The CDR3 DNA sequence: TGTGCCAGCAGCCACCAGGGCGGAGATACGCAGTATTTT.

The CDR3 DNA is TGCAGTGCTAGAGGCACTAGCGGGGGTCATAATGAGCAGTTCTTC. As protein: CSARGTSGGHNEQFF. The gene calls are TRBV20-1 and TRBJ2-1; 11 nucleotides line up with TRBD2. The V segment lost 1 base and the J segment 7 bases; nucleotides outside the gene matches: 6. Germline CDR1 DFQATT, CDR2 SNEGSKA (reference sequence). CDR3 length equals 15 residues.